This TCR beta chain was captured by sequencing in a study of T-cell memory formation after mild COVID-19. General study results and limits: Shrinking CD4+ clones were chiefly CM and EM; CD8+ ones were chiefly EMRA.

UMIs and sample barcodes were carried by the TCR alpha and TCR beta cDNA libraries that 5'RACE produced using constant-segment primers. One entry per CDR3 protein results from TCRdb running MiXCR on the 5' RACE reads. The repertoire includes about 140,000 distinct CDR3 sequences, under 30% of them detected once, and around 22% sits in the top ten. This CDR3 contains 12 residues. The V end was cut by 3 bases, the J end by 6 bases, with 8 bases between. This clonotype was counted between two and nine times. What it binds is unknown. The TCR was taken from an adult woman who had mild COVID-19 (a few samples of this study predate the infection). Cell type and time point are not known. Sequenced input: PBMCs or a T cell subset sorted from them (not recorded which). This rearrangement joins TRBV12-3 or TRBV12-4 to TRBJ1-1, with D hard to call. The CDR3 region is CASSLFPAEAFF. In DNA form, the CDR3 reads TGTGCCAGCAGTTTGTTCCCGGCTGAAGCTTTCTTT.